The sequence of this T cell receptor (beta chain) was determined in a study of blood T cell repertoires in COVID-19. The wider study: Spain, Italy and the United States supplied samples that represented acute and convalescent COVID-19. From T cells, B-cell-depleted T cells, or PBMCs came the material, which was cDNA or gDNA.

Grouping used clinical history reported by participants in a survey and questionnaire. Per the authors' pipeline: Amplification from reference gene primers served as the basis for estimated nucleated cell counts. TCRdb's table, derived via immunoSEQ multiplex PCR, lists solely in-frame clones and lacks some. Clonal size and the V and J genes are those of that table, whereas D and trimming came from the DNA. The top ten hold around 10% of the sample, which has about 270,000 clones, around 85% seen once. This CDR3 has 15 amino acids. V was trimmed by 3 bases and J by 3 bases, leaving 16 bases between them. Looked up from germline, CDR1 is SGHRS and CDR2 is YFSETQ.

The TCR comes from a woman between 45 and 60 years old with acute COVID-19. V and J are TRBV5-1 and TRBJ2-7, with D perhaps matching TRBD1 (6 bases). Sequenced material: PBMCs or T cells enriched from blood (not recorded which). The CDR3 nucleotides read TGCGCCAGCAGCTCGGACAGTCTGGCCTTCTACGAGCAGTACTTC. It is translated as CASSSDSLAFYEQYF.